Listed below are T cell receptor beta chains from one sample, sequenced in a study of human T cells and chemical hapten exposure. TCRdb analysed the RACE reads with MiXCR anew, one entry per CDR3 protein. The sample carries 300,000 to 350,000 distinct CDR3 sequences, approximately 6.3% recorded once. Source: whole blood, taken in connection with sensitization to the hapten diphenylcyclopropenone (DPC). These receptors all come from a woman aged 18-35 years with alopecia areata. Some clones in this sample may be carry-over from other donors' samples. Each CDR3 is given with its conserved first and last residue. D genes are given only for firm matches. Some rows mark clone size as missing; the rest say once, few, many or name a class of expanded clone.

clone_size	d_call	v_call	j_call	cdr3_aa	cdr3_nt
.	TRBD1	TRBV12-3/TRBV12-4	TRBJ1-1	CASSHRTGRNTEAFF	TGTGCCAGCAGTCACAGGACAGGGCGGAACACTGAAGCTTTCTTT
few	TRBD2	TRBV7-2	TRBJ2-2	CASSSPAGENTGELFF	TGTGCCAGCAGCTCGCCAGCGGGGGAGAACACCGGGGAGCTGTTTTTT
few	TRBD1	TRBV6-5	TRBJ2-1	CASSYPRGQGPPHGQFF	TGTGCCAGCAGTTATCCAAGGGGACAGGGGCCCCCTCACGGGCAGTTCTTC
.	.	TRBV12-3/TRBV12-4	TRBJ1-5	CASSLQGFSQPQHF	TGTGCCAGCAGTTTGCAGGGATTTAGCCAGCCCCAGCATTTT
many	.	TRBV9	TRBJ2-3	CASSVGLASTDTQYF	TGTGCCAGCAGCGTAGGGCTAGCTAGCACAGATACGCAGTATTTT
.	.	TRBV20-1	TRBJ1-2	CSARVRTEGYTF	TGCAGTGCTAGAGTTAGGACCGAAGGCTACACCTTC
few	.	TRBV7-9	TRBJ1-1	CASSWGRRVVGTEAFF	TGTGCCAGCAGCTGGGGACGTAGGGTAGTCGGGACTGAAGCTTTCTTT
.	TRBD1	TRBV28	TRBJ2-1	CASSLNRWTGGTFGQFF	TGTGCCAGCAGTTTAAATCGTTGGACAGGGGGGACGTTTGGGCAGTTCTTC
.	TRBD2	TRBV10-3	TRBJ2-1	CAISGGAENEQFF	TGTGCCATTAGCGGGGGGGCGGAAAATGAGCAGTTCTTC
many	.	TRBV29-1	TRBJ2-7	CSVVEGFPSYEQYF	TGCAGCGTTGTGGAAGGTTTCCCCTCCTACGAGCAGTACTTC
many	.	TRBV21-1	TRBJ2-2	CASRILAANTGELFF	TGTGCCAGCAGGATACTAGCGGCGAACACCGGGGAGCTGTTTTTT
few	.	TRBV6-5	TRBJ1-3	CASLRGDGNTIYF	TGTGCCAGCCTTAGGGGGGACGGAAACACCATATATTTT
few	.	TRBV6-2/TRBV6-3	TRBJ2-1	CASSYGPHRNYNEQFF	TGTGCCAGCAGTTACGGTCCGCACAGGAACTACAATGAGCAGTTCTTC
few	TRBD1	TRBV28	TRBJ1-1	CASSSRTGGRTEAFF	TGTGCCAGCAGTTCCAGGACAGGGGGCAGGACTGAAGCTTTCTTT
few	.	TRBV4-3	TRBJ1-5	CASSQDLVREIDQPQHF	TGCGCCAGCAGCCAAGATCTCGTCAGGGAAATCGATCAGCCCCAGCATTTT
many	TRBD1	TRBV20-1	TRBJ1-5	CSARLPNWDRGNQPQHF	TGCAGTGCTAGACTACCCAATTGGGACAGAGGCAATCAGCCCCAGCATTTT
many	.	TRBV5-1	TRBJ1-2	CASSLGISNYGYTF	TGCGCCAGCAGCTTGGGGATATCTAACTATGGCTACACCTTC
few	.	TRBV25-1	TRBJ2-3	CASSESADTQYF	TGTGCCAGCAGTGAATCCGCGGATACGCAGTATTTT
few	.	TRBV27	TRBJ2-2	CASSSWDTQGGELFF	TGTGCCAGCAGTTCTTGGGACACCCAGGGCGGGGAGCTGTTTTTT
many	.	TRBV11-2	TRBJ1-1	CASSLGTLNTEAFF	TGTGCCAGCAGCTTAGGGACACTGAACACTGAAGCTTTCTTT
many	.	TRBV4-1	TRBJ2-1	CASSLLTSSYNEQFF	TGCGCCAGCAGCCTACTGACCAGCTCCTACAATGAGCAGTTCTTC
.	.	TRBV12-3/TRBV12-4	TRBJ2-3	CASSPDLNYGDTQYF	TGTGCCAGCAGCCCCGACTTAAATTATGGAGATACGCAGTATTTT
.	.	TRBV4-1	TRBJ1-1	CASMGTGFNTEAFF	TGCGCCAGCATGGGGACCGGGTTTAACACTGAAGCTTTCTTT
.	.	TRBV20-1	TRBJ2-7	CSARGLRRADLRGEQYF	TGCAGTGCTAGAGGTCTTAGGCGGGCAGATTTGAGGGGCGAGCAGTACTTC
.	TRBD1	TRBV10-3	TRBJ2-7	CAISQGQGEYEQYF	TGTGCCATCAGTCAGGGGCAGGGGGAGTACGAGCAGTACTTC
many	TRBD2	TRBV7-8	TRBJ2-1	CASSLGPLTLAGAHNEQFF	TGTGCCAGCAGCTTAGGCCCCCTAACCTTAGCGGGGGCCCACAATGAGCAGTTCTTC
.	.	TRBV4-3	TRBJ1-1	CASSQDRERSEAFF	TGCGCCAGCAGCCAAGACAGGGAGAGGTCTGAAGCTTTCTTT